This entry describes one T cell receptor (beta chain). This specimen comes from a study of cytomegalovirus exposure and HLA in healthy donors. The CDR3 contains 15 residues. CDR1 is SGHKS and CDR2 is YYEKEE in the germline V gene (reference sequence). V was pared by 0 bases and J by 0 bases, with 9 bases between. Primers for the PCR totalled 60 Vbeta and 13 Jbeta. Clones were sequenced by immunoSEQ multiplex PCR, and TCRdb holds only the in-frame ones, with some missing. Of 150,000 to 200,000 clones in the sample, about an eighth were seen once. Sequencing was carried out using PBMCs. The rearrangement uses TRBV5-5 and TRBJ1-2; D gene uncertain. The receptor's source is a man aged 45-65 years in good health and CMV-seropositive. DNA of the CDR3: TGTGCCAGCAGCTTGGTTGAGGAACCTAACTATGGCTACACCTTC. Protein product: CASSLVEEPNYGYTF.